This section outlines one TCR beta chain sequence together with its context. Sequencing was performed with immunoSEQ multiplex PCR; in TCRdb, only in-frame clones are kept and a portion is missing. The sample records 60,000 to 70,000 clones, approximately 90% being singletons. This CDR3 region has 14 residues. Germline CDR1 reads MNHNY; CDR2 reads SVGAGI (reference sequence). Trimming shortened V by 6 bases and J by 2 bases, and 14 bases separated the two germline ends. The data are from a study of OX40 agonist ivuxolimab in advanced cancers. The chain uses TRBV6-6 and TRBJ2-7, with D unclear. The TCR originated in an adult with an advanced solid tumor such as melanoma, head and neck, liver or kidney cancer. Here the sequenced sample was CD4+ or CD8+ T cells sorted from blood, taken in a trial of the OX40 agonist ivuxolimab. The CDR3 region is CASSQPDVPYEQYF. The CDR3 DNA follows: TGTGCCAGCAGCCAGCCGGACGTCCCCTACGAGCAGTACTTC.